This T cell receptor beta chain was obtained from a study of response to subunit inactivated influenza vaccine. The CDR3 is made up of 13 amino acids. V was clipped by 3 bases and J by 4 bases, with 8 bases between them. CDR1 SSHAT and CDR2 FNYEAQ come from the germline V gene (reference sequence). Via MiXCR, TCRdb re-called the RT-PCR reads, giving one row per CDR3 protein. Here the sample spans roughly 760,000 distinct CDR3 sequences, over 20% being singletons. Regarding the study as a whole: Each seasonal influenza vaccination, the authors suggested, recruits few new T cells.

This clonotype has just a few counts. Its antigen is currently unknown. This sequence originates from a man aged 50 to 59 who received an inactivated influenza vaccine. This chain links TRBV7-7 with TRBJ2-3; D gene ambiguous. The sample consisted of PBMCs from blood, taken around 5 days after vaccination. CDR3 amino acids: CASSFSPSDTQYF. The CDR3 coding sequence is TGTGCCAGCAGCTTCTCCCCATCAGATACGCAGTATTTT.